Listed below are T cell receptor beta chains from one sample, sequenced in a study of blood T cell repertoires in COVID-19. Method: immunoSEQ multiplex PCR; TCRdb's copy keeps in-frame clones and lacks some. In the table there are about 400,000 clones, roughly 89% of which are singletons. The sequenced material came from peripheral blood. The receptor set was obtained from a woman aged 30 to 39 with acute or convalescent COVID-19. Both conserved end residues are part of each CDR3. D genes are given only for firm matches. Clone size, where shown, is once, few, many, or a class for clones that have expanded.

>-|TRBV3-1/TRBV3-2|-|TRBJ1-5
TGTGCCAGCAGCCCCGGACAGACCAATCAGCCCCAGCATTTT
CASSPGQTNQPQHF
>-|TRBV28|-|TRBJ2-2
TGTGCCAGCAGATTGGGAGGGGGAGGGGCCGGGGAGCTGTTTTTT
CASRLGGGGAGELFF
>-|TRBV5-1|-|TRBJ2-1
TGCGCCAGCAGCACCCTAGGCAATGAGCAGTTCTTC
CASSTLGNEQFF
>TRBD1|TRBV7-9|few|TRBJ1-1
TGTGCCAGCAGCTTAGCGACAGGGGAGGCTTTCTTT
CASSLATGEAFF
>-|TRBV4-1|-|TRBJ2-5
TGCGCCAGCAGCCAGTGGCTCCAAGAGACCCAGTACTTC
CASSQWLQETQYF
>-|TRBV5-4|-|TRBJ2-5
TGTGCCAGCAGCTTAGGTGCTTCCCGGGTGGAGACCCAGTACTTC
CASSLGASRVETQYF
>-|TRBV6-6|once|TRBJ1-2
TGTGCCAGCAGTTACTCGAAATCGGGGGGTTCACCTGGCTACACCTTC
CASSYSKSGGSPGYTF
>TRBD1|TRBV9|-|TRBJ2-5
TGTGCCAGCAGCGTAGGGTACAGGGGGCCAGAGACCCAGTACTTC
CASSVGYRGPETQYF
>TRBD1|TRBV9|-|TRBJ1-3
TGTGCCAGCAGTCCCGGGACAGGCAGAAACACCATATATTTT
CASSPGTGRNTIYF
>-|TRBV29-1|-|TRBJ1-3
TGCAGCGTTGAAAAACCGGGTCCAGGGATCCTCTCTGGAAACACCATATATTTT
CSVEKPGPGILSGNTIYF
>-|TRBV9|-|TRBJ1-6
TGTGCCAGCAGTCCGCGGTCGGGGGGCGGTTCACCCCTCCACTTT
CASSPRSGGGSPLHF
>-|TRBV7-2|many|TRBJ2-7
TGTGCCAGCAGCTTCTACTCTACGTACGAGCAGTACTTC
CASSFYSTYEQYF
>-|TRBV7-9|-|TRBJ2-1
TGTGCCAGCAGCTTAGAAGGGGCGGTCTCTTCCTACAATGAGCAGTTCTTC
CASSLEGAVSSYNEQFF
>-|TRBV9|-|TRBJ2-2
TGTGCCAGCAGCGTATCCGGGACTCTGGCCGGGGAGCTGTTTTTT
CASSVSGTLAGELFF
>-|TRBV18|many|TRBJ1-5
TGTGCCAGCTCACCTTCGGCTTCGGACTTACAGCCCCAGCATTTT
CASSPSASDLQPQHF
>-|TRBV19|-|TRBJ1-2
TGTGCCAGTAGTCCACCGACAAGAACTGGCTACACCTTC
CASSPPTRTGYTF
>-|TRBV3-1/TRBV3-2|-|TRBJ2-7
TGTGCCAGCAGCCAAGATGATCGTGGGGGGGGCCTCTACGAGCAGTACTTC
CASSQDDRGGGLYEQYF
>-|TRBV13|-|TRBJ2-5
TGTGCCAGCAGCTTAAGTACGGGGAGAGAGACCCAGTACTTC
CASSLSTGRETQYF
>TRBD1|TRBV6-5|-|TRBJ2-4
TGTGCCAGTGAGACAGGGGATGTTCAGTACTTC
CASETGDVQYF
>-|TRBV7-6|-|TRBJ2-3
TGTGCCAGCAGCCGGACTACCAAGAGCACAGATACGCAGTATTTT
CASSRTTKSTDTQYF
>-|TRBV5-1|-|TRBJ2-1
TGCGCCAGCAGGGGTACTAGTTTTTGGGATGAGCAGTTCTTC
CASRGTSFWDEQFF
>-|TRBV2|-|TRBJ2-7
TGTGCCAGCAGTGAAATGGGGGGGCTCGGGTACGAGCAGTACTTC
CASSEMGGLGYEQYF
>TRBD2|TRBV9|-|TRBJ2-1
TGTGCCAGCAGCTACAGGACTAGCGGGGGGCCGACGTTCTACAATGAGCAGTTCTTC
CASSYRTSGGPTFYNEQFF
>-|TRBV5-1|-|TRBJ2-1
TGCGCCAGCTCATCCCAGGGTACAGAGCAGTTCTTC
CASSSQGTEQFF
>-|TRBV5-5|-|TRBJ2-7
TGTGCCAGCAGCTTTACTAGGACCTACGAGCAGTACTTC
CASSFTRTYEQYF
>TRBD2|TRBV7-9|once|TRBJ2-1
TGTGCCAGCAGCTTAGTGGCGGGGGGTTGGAATGAGCAGTTCTTC
CASSLVAGGWNEQFF
>TRBD2|TRBV11-3|-|TRBJ2-5
TGTGCCAGCAGCTTCAAACTAGCGGGGGCGGGGGAGACCCAGTACTTC
CASSFKLAGAGETQYF
>-|TRBV9|-|TRBJ2-3
TGTGCCAGCAGCGTAGCTGCGGACACAGATACGCAGTATTTT
CASSVAADTDTQYF
>TRBD2|TRBV27|-|TRBJ2-5
TGTGCCAGCAGTTCCCTCCGTTCTAGCGGGGGGGCCCAGACCCAGTACTTC
CASSSLRSSGGAQTQYF
>TRBD2|TRBV10-3|-|TRBJ2-5
TGTGCCATCAGTGGTGTCCCTAGCGGGGTAACCCAAGAGACCCAGTACTTC
CAISGVPSGVTQETQYF
>-|TRBV7-2|-|TRBJ2-7
TGTGCCAGCAGCTCAGGGGCAAGTTACGAGCAGTACTTC
CASSSGASYEQYF
>-|TRBV25-1|-|TRBJ2-7
TGTGCCAGCAAGCACGGGGGACGCTTCCACGAGCAGTACTTC
CASKHGGRFHEQYF
>-|TRBV28|-|TRBJ2-5
TGTGCCAGCAGTTTACCACGGCGGGAAGAGACCCAGTACTTC
CASSLPRREETQYF
>-|TRBV27|-|TRBJ1-5
TGTGCCAGCAGTCAAGGCGGGGGTCAGCCCCAGCATTTT
CASSQGGGQPQHF
>TRBD1|TRBV10-3|-|TRBJ1-4
TGTGCCATCAAAGGACAGGGTGAGAATGAAAAACTGTTTTTT
CAIKGQGENEKLFF
>TRBD2|TRBV4-1|-|TRBJ2-1
TGCGCCAGCAGCCCACTAGCGGAGGGGTTCTTC
CASSPLAEGFF
>TRBD1|TRBV30|once|TRBJ1-2
TGTGCCTGGAATCGTGGCAGGGGGGCAGGATTCCTCGGTGGCTACACCTTC
CAWNRGRGAGFLGGYTF
>-|TRBV30|-|TRBJ1-1
TGTGCCTGGGGGGAACTAACGAACACTGAAGCTTTCTTT
CAWGELTNTEAFF
>TRBD1|TRBV12-5|-|TRBJ1-2
TGTGCTAGTGGTAAACCAACAGGGGGTAAAAATGGCTACACCTTC
CASGKPTGGKNGYTF
>TRBD1|TRBV27|once|TRBJ1-5
TGTGCCAGCAGTTGGACAGGGGGTCAGCCCCAGCATTTT
CASSWTGGQPQHF
>TRBD1|TRBV6-2/TRBV6-3|-|TRBJ2-6
TGTGCCAGCAGTACTACAGGGGACTCTGGGGCCAACGTCCTGACTTTC
CASSTTGDSGANVLTF
>TRBD2|TRBV6-2/TRBV6-3|-|TRBJ2-7
TGTGCCAGCAGCTCTACGGGGGGCTACGAGCAGTACTTC
CASSSTGGYEQYF
>-|TRBV24-1|-|TRBJ2-2
TGTGCCACCAGTGGGGAGTGGGGGGACACCGGGGAGCTGTTTTTT
CATSGEWGDTGELFF
>TRBD1|TRBV2|-|TRBJ2-7
TGTGCCAGCAGTGGACAGGGATACGAGCAGTACTTC
CASSGQGYEQYF